Included here is one T cell receptor (beta chain) sequence, with context. Its antigen is unknown. Looked up from germline, CDR1 is MDHEN and CDR2 is SYDVKM. The CDR3 covers 14 residues. The V gene lost 5 bases and the J gene lost 3 bases, with 14 bases spanning the gap. This specimen comes from a study of cytomegalovirus exposure and HLA in healthy donors. Both 60 Vbeta primers and 13 Jbeta primers went into the PCR. The table came from immunoSEQ multiplex PCR; TCRdb's copy has only in-frame clones and leaves some out. The table has approximately 210,000 clones, more than 75% seen once. Study-wide results and limits: Earlier analysis looked at TCR beta V segments, and most were productive about 87% or about 30% of the time.

Sample: PBMCs. This rearrangement joins TRBV28 to TRBJ2-7; D perhaps matches TRBD1 (6 bases). The origin of this receptor is a woman in her forties or fifties in good health and CMV-seronegative. Here the CDR3 DNA reads TGTGCCAGCAGTATACAGGGTTTGGTCTACGAGCAGTACTTC. This codes for CASSIQGLVYEQYF.